A selection of T cell receptor beta chains follows, all from one sample in a study of lymphopenia after photon versus proton radiotherapy. Produced via immunoSEQ multiplex PCR; TCRdb's table is partial and in-frame only. The data hold around 64,000 clones, with under 95% observed a single time. This sample comprised peripheral blood, obtained from a patient treated with photon-based radiotherapy. Receptor source: a woman in her forties with cholangiocarcinoma. CDR3s include the opening cysteine and the closing phenylalanine or tryptophan. The D gene is left open where the match is weak. Size values are once, few and many counts, or a class for expanded clones, and some rows have none.

D gene	clone size	V gene	J gene	CDR3 DNA	CDR3 protein
TRBD1	.	TRBV25-1	TRBJ2-2	TGTGCCAGCAGTGACCCAGGACAGGGGGGCGGGGAGCTGTTTTTT	CASSDPGQGGGELFF
.	once	TRBV6-1	TRBJ2-7	TGTGCCACGACTTCCCCGGGATTCTATTACGAGCAGTACTTC	CATTSPGFYYEQYF
.	once	TRBV30	TRBJ2-5	TGTGCCTGGAGTGTACTAGAGACCCAGTACTTC	CAWSVLETQYF
.	once	TRBV30	TRBJ1-2	TGTGCCGGACACAGGGACTATGGCTACACCTTC	CAGHRDYGYTF
.	.	TRBV9	TRBJ2-1	TGTGCCAGCAGCCCGCACACGGGCTCGCTAGGAGTCTATGAGCAGTTCTTC	CASSPHTGSLGVYEQFF
.	.	TRBV30	TRBJ1-2	TGTGCCTGGAGCCTCTCTGCGGACAGTCCGCTCTACACCTTC	CAWSLSADSPLYTF
TRBD1	.	TRBV6-5	TRBJ2-7	TGTGCCAGCAGCCCGGATACAGGGGGCGTCGAGCAGTACTTC	CASSPDTGGVEQYF
TRBD2	.	TRBV2	TRBJ2-3	TGTGCCAGCAGTGAAGCGCGGGCGGGGGGGCTTGGGAAAGATACGCAGTATTTT	CASSEARAGGLGKDTQYF
.	.	TRBV4-1	TRBJ2-7	TGCGCCAGCAGCCAAGTGGGCGGAGCCTACGAGCAGTACTTC	CASSQVGGAYEQYF
TRBD1	.	TRBV30	TRBJ1-3	TGTGCCTGGAGTGTTACAGGGGGACCTGGAAACACCATATATTTT	CAWSVTGGPGNTIYF
.	.	TRBV20-1	TRBJ1-2	TGCAGTGCTAGGTTACCCTATGGCTACACCTTC	CSARLPYGYTF
.	.	TRBV10-3	TRBJ2-5	TGTGCCATCAGTGGGACAGGGCGGGGGGAGACCCAGTACTTC	CAISGTGRGETQYF
TRBD1	.	TRBV28	TRBJ1-3	TGTGCCAGCGGGGACAGTGCCTCTGGAAACACCATATATTTT	CASGDSASGNTIYF
.	.	TRBV10-2	TRBJ1-1	TGCGCCAGCAGTGAGTCGGAGCCTGAAGCTTTCTTT	CASSESEPEAFF
TRBD1	.	TRBV7-9	TRBJ1-1	TGTGCCAGCAGCTTCACAGGGGGCACTGAAGCTTTCTTT	CASSFTGGTEAFF
TRBD1	.	TRBV6-5	TRBJ1-2	TGTGCCAGCGCTATGGGGACAGGCGACTATGGCTACACCTTC	CASAMGTGDYGYTF
TRBD2	.	TRBV7-9	TRBJ2-1	TGTGCCAGCAGCTCCGGGACTAGCGGGGGCGGTGAGCAGTTCTTC	CASSSGTSGGGEQFF
TRBD1	once	TRBV19	TRBJ1-2	TGTGCCAGTAGTCGCCGCCTTTGGGACAGCGGGGGGTATGGCTACACCTTC	CASSRRLWDSGGYGYTF
.	.	TRBV7-9	TRBJ2-2	TGTGCCAGCAGCCTACAGGGCTCGAACACCGGGGAGCTGTTTTTT	CASSLQGSNTGELFF
.	once	TRBV29-1	TRBJ1-1	TGCAGCGCCCCGAAGAGGGGTGAAGCTTTCTTT	CSAPKRGEAFF
TRBD1	.	TRBV6-1	TRBJ2-3	TGTGCCAGCAGTGAATACCCACAGGGGGCAGCAGATACGCAGTATTTT	CASSEYPQGAADTQYF
.	.	TRBV6-5	TRBJ2-7	TGTGCCAGCAGTTACTCCAGGGTCAACGAGCAGTACTTC	CASSYSRVNEQYF
TRBD1	.	TRBV14	TRBJ1-1	TGTGCCAGCAGAGCAGGGGGCAGGGACACTGAAGCTTTCTTT	CASRAGGRDTEAFF
TRBD2	.	TRBV7-9	TRBJ2-3	TGTGCCAGCAGCTCGGGACTAGCGGGGGGCCAACATATCACAGATACGCAGTATTTT	CASSSGLAGGQHITDTQYF
.	.	TRBV6-5	TRBJ2-7	TGTGCCAGCAGTTATTTCACGGGTAGGGGGACGTACGAGCAGTACTTC	CASSYFTGRGTYEQYF
.	.	TRBV19	TRBJ2-5	TGTGCCAGTAGCTCTGGCGGAGACCAGTACCAAGAGACCCAGTACTTC	CASSSGGDQYQETQYF
TRBD1	.	TRBV5-1	TRBJ1-1	TGCGCCAGCAGCTTGGAAGGGGGCAGGATGTCTGAAGCTTTCTTT	CASSLEGGRMSEAFF
.	.	TRBV7-9	TRBJ2-7	TGTGCCAGCAGCTCAACCTACGAGCAGTACTTC	CASSSTYEQYF
.	.	TRBV19	TRBJ2-3	TGTGCCAGTAGTATATCCAGGGCCCAAGATACGCAGTATTTT	CASSISRAQDTQYF
.	.	TRBV6-6	TRBJ2-1	TGTGCCAGCAGTTCCCGGGCCCAAGGCTCCTACAATGAGCAGTTCTTC	CASSSRAQGSYNEQFF
.	.	TRBV7-9	TRBJ2-1	TGTGCCAGCAGCCGGGACTTTTCGGAAAGGGAGCAGTTCTTC	CASSRDFSEREQFF
.	.	TRBV14	TRBJ2-1	TGTGCCAGCAGCCAAGTCCGCGCCAATGAGCAGTTCTTC	CASSQVRANEQFF
.	.	TRBV5-1	TRBJ1-2	TGCGCCAGCAGCGCCCGTCCCATCTATGGCTACACCTTC	CASSARPIYGYTF
TRBD1	.	TRBV7-2	TRBJ1-2	TGTGCCAGCAGCCAGGGACAGGGTCTTGGCTACACCTTC	CASSQGQGLGYTF
.	.	TRBV7-2	TRBJ2-7	TGTGCCAGCAGCTTCGGGACCGGAACCTACGAGCAGTACTTC	CASSFGTGTYEQYF
.	.	TRBV27	TRBJ1-6	TGTGCCAGCAGTTTGCGGGGAATTAATTCACCCCTCCACTTT	CASSLRGINSPLHF
.	.	TRBV30	TRBJ2-2	TGTGCCTGGAGTGCTCTACCGAACACCGGGGAGCTGTTTTTT	CAWSALPNTGELFF
TRBD1	.	TRBV5-1	TRBJ1-6	TGCGCCAGCAGCTCAGGACAGGGGGCTTTAAGAGATAATTCACCCCTCCACTTT	CASSSGQGALRDNSPLHF
TRBD2	.	TRBV5-6	TRBJ2-3	TGTGCCAGCAGCTCTATTACGGGACTAAGCACAGATACGCAGTATTTT	CASSSITGLSTDTQYF
.	.	TRBV6-5	TRBJ1-6	TGTGCCAGCAGTTCCCGCTCCTATAATTCACCCCTCCACTTT	CASSSRSYNSPLHF
.	.	TRBV10-1	TRBJ1-1	TGCGCCAGCAGTGGAGGGCGGGACACTGAAGCTTTCTTT	CASSGGRDTEAFF
.	.	TRBV9	TRBJ2-1	TGTGCCAGCAGCGATGAAGGGGGAGCTTCCTACAATGAGCAGTTCTTC	CASSDEGGASYNEQFF
.	.	TRBV7-5	TRBJ1-3	TGTGCCAGAAGCTTACCGACAGGGTGGAAGACTGGAAACACCATATATTTT	CARSLPTGWKTGNTIYF
.	.	TRBV27	TRBJ1-6	TGTGCCAGCAGTTCTCAAAATAATTCACCCCTCCACTTT	CASSSQNNSPLHF
.	.	TRBV28	TRBJ1-2	TGTGCCAGCAGTTCTGAATCGGCGACGAACTATGGCTACACCTTC	CASSSESATNYGYTF